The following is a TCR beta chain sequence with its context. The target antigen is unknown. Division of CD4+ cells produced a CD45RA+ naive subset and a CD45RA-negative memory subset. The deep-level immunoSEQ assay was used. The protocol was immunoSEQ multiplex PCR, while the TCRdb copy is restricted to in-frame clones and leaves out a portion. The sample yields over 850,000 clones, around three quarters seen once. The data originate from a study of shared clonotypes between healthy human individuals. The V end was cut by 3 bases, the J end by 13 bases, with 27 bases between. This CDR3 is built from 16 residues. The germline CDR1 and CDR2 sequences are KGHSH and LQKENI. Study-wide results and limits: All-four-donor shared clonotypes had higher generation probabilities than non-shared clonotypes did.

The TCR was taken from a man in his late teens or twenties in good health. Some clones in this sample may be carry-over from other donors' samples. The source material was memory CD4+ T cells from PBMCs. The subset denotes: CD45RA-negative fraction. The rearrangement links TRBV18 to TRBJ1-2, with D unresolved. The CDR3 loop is CASSPTPKAGVNSGTF. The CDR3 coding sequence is TGTGCCAGCTCACCGACCCCCAAAGCGGGCGTCAACTCTGGCACCTTC.